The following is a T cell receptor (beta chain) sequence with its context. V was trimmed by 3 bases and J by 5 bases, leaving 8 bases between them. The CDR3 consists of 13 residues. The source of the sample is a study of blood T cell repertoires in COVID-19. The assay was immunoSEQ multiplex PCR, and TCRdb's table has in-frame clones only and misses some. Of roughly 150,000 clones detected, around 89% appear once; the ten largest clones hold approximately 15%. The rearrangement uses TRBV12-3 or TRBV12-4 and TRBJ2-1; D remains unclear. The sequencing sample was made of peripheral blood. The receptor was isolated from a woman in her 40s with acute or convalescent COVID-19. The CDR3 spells CASSFGGNNEQFF. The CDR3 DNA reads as TGTGCCAGCAGTTTCGGCGGAAACAATGAGCAGTTCTTC.